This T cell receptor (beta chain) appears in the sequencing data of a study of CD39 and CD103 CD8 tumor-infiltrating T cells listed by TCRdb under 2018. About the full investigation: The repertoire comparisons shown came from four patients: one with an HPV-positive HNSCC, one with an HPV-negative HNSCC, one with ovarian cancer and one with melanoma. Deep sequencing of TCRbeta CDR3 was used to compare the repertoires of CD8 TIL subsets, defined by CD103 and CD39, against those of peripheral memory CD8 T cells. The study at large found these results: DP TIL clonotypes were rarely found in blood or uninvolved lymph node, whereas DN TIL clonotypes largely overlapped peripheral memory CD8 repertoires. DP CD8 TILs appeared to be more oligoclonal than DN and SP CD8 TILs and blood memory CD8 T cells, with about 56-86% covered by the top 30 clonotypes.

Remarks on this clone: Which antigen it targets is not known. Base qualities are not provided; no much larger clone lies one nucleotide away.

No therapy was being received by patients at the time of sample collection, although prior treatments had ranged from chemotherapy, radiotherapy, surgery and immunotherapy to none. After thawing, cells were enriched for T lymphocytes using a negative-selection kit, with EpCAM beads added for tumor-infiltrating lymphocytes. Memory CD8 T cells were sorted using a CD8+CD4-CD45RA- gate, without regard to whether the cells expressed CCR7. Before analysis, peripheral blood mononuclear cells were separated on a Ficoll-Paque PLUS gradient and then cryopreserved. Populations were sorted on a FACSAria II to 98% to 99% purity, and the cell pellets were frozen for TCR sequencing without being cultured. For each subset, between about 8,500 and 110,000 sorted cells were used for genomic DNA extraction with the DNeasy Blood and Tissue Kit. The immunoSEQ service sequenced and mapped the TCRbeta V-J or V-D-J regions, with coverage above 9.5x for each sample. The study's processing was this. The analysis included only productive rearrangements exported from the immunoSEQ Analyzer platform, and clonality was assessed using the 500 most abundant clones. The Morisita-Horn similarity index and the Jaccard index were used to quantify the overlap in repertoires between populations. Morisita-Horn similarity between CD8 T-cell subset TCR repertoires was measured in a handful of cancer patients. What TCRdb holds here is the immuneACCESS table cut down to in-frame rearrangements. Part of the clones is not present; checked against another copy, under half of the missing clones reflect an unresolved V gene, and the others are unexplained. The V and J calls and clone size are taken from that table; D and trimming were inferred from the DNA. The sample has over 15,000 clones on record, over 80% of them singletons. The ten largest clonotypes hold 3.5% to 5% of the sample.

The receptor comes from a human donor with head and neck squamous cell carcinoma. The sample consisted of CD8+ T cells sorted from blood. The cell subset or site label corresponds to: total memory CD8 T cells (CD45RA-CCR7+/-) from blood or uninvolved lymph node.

Here is the DNA: TGTGCCAGCTTCCAACTGGGGGAGAACTATGGCTACACCTTC. It encodes CASFQLGENYGYTF. The chain was built from TRBV18 and TRBJ1-2; the D gene is perhaps TRBD1, on 5 matching bases. The CDR3 holds 14 amino acids from the cysteine to the phenylalanine. Just CDR3 DNA is preserved here, 42 bases in frame from base 1. A distance of 14 bases separates the germline ends of V and J, which lose 7 bases and 2 bases respectively. CDR1 KGHSH and CDR2 LQKENI were looked up in the germline V gene.